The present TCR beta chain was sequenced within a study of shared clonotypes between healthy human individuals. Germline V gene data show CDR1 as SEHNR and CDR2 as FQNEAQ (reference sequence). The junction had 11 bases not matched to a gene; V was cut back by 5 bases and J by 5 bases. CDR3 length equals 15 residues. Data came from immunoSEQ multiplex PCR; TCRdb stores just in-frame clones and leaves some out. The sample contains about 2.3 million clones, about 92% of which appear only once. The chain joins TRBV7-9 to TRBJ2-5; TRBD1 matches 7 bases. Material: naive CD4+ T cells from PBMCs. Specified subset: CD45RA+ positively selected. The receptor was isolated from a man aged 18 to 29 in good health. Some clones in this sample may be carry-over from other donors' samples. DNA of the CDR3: TGTGCCAGCAGCCCTGGACAGGCGGACAGGGAGACCCAGTACTTC. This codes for CASSPGQADRETQYF. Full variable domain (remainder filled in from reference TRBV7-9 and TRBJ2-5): DTGVSQNPRHKITKRGQNVTFRCDPISEHNRLYWYRQTLGQGPEFLTYFQNEAQLEKSRLLSDRFSAERPKGSFSTLEIQRTEQGDSAMYLCASSPGQADRETQYFGPGTRLLVL.